These T cell receptor beta chains were read from a single sample in a study of T cell responses to AZD1222 COVID-19 vaccine. Using immunoSEQ multiplex PCR, the repertoire was profiled, and TCRdb retains in-frame clones only, with some absent. Altogether over 130,000 clones are present, around 90% being singletons, with the ten largest covering 1.5% to 2%. The source was peripheral blood, collected 28 days after the second AZD1222 dose. The receptors here all came from an adult who received the AZD1222 COVID-19 vaccine. Both conserved end residues are part of each CDR3. A D gene is named only where the DNA matches it firmly. Clone size appears in some rows only: once, few, many, or a class for an expanded clone.

>once|TRBD2|TRBJ2-3|TRBV11-3
TGTGCCAGCAGCGCTGGACTAGCGGGGACAGATACGCAGTATTTT
CASSAGLAGTDTQYF
>.|.|TRBJ2-7|TRBV30
TGTGCCTGGGCTGATACCTACGAGCAGTACTTC
CAWADTYEQYF
>.|TRBD1|TRBJ2-5|TRBV5-1
TGCGCCAGCAGAGAGACCGGGACAGGGAGAGAGACCCAGTACTTC
CASRETGTGRETQYF
>.|TRBD2|TRBJ2-1|TRBV27
TGTGCCAGCAGTCAAAGACTAGCGGGAGGGCCAAATAATGAGCAGTTCTTC
CASSQRLAGGPNNEQFF
>.|TRBD1|TRBJ1-6|TRBV7-6
TGTGCCAGCAGCTCAGGGACAGGGATGGATTCACCCCTCCACTTT
CASSSGTGMDSPLHF
>.|TRBD1|TRBJ1-5|TRBV5-1
TGCGCCAGCAGGCAGACAGGGGGCGGCAATCAGCCCCAGCATTTT
CASRQTGGGNQPQHF
>.|TRBD1|TRBJ1-1|TRBV30
TGTGCCTGGAGTACAGGACAGGGAGAAGCTTTCTTT
CAWSTGQGEAFF
>.|TRBD1|TRBJ1-2|TRBV7-2
TGTGCCAGCAGCTTAGGGGGACAGCCCTTGGTTGGCTACACCTTC
CASSLGGQPLVGYTF
>.|.|TRBJ2-7|TRBV30
TGTGCCTGGAGTGTACCCAGGGGCTCCTACGAGCAGTACTTC
CAWSVPRGSYEQYF
>.|TRBD1|TRBJ1-2|TRBV19
TGTGCCAGCAGGACAGGGGGCGGCAGTAACTATGGCTACACCTTC
CASRTGGGSNYGYTF
>once|TRBD1|TRBJ1-1|TRBV2
TGTGCCAACCAGGGGGCGCGAACTGAAGCTTTCTTT
CANQGARTEAFF
>.|.|TRBJ2-6|TRBV5-1
TGCGCCAGCAGCTTGTTTGGCTCTGGGGCCAACGTCCTGACTTTC
CASSLFGSGANVLTF
>.|.|TRBJ1-1|TRBV29-1
TGCAGCGTTGAAGAAGTCGGACAGCTGGCTGAAGCTTTCTTT
CSVEEVGQLAEAFF
>.|.|TRBJ2-7|TRBV12-3/TRBV12-4
TGTGCCAGCAGTTTAGGGGACCCCTACGAGCAGTACTTC
CASSLGDPYEQYF
>.|TRBD1|TRBJ2-5|TRBV11-2
TGTGCCAGCAGCTCCCACAGGGGGTCAAAAAAAGAGACCCAGTACTTC
CASSSHRGSKKETQYF
>.|.|TRBJ2-4|TRBV10-3
TGTGCCATCAGTGAAGGGGGAAACATTCAGTACTTC
CAISEGGNIQYF
>once|TRBD1|TRBJ1-2|TRBV5-1
TGCGCCAGCAGCTGGGACAGCACACTTTATGGAGGCTACACCTTC
CASSWDSTLYGGYTF
>.|TRBD2|TRBJ2-1|TRBV4-3
TGCGCCAGCAGCCAAGACGGGACTAGCGGGAGTGGTGAGCAGTTCTTC
CASSQDGTSGSGEQFF
>.|TRBD2|TRBJ2-1|TRBV6-6
TGTGCCAGCAGCCGACTAGCGGGAGGTGAGCAGTTCTTC
CASSRLAGGEQFF
>.|TRBD1|TRBJ1-1|TRBV3-1/TRBV3-2
TGTGCCAGCAGCCAGGGGACAGGGGTGCGCACTGAAGCTTTCTTT
CASSQGTGVRTEAFF
>.|.|TRBJ2-7|TRBV3-1/TRBV3-2
TGTGCCAGCAGCCGCCTCCCCTGGGACGGAACCTCCTACGAGCAGTACTTC
CASSRLPWDGTSYEQYF
>.|.|TRBJ2-1|TRBV16
TGTGCCAGCAGCCAATCGGCCCCAACGGGATGGGGGGACAATGAGCAGTTCTTC
CASSQSAPTGWGDNEQFF
>.|.|TRBJ2-7|TRBV6-6
TGTGCCAGCAGTCCCCTTGGCCGGCCGGATTACTCCTACGAGCAGTACTTC
CASSPLGRPDYSYEQYF
>once|.|TRBJ2-7|TRBV28
TGTGCCAGCACTTCGGGGGCCTACGAGCAGTACTTC
CASTSGAYEQYF
>once|.|TRBJ1-1|TRBV30
TGTGCCTGGAGTGTAGGGGCCACTGAAGCTTTCTTT
CAWSVGATEAFF
>.|TRBD1|TRBJ1-5|TRBV9
TGTGCCAGCAGCGTAGGACAGGGCGGCCAGCCCCAGCATTTT
CASSVGQGGQPQHF
>once|TRBD1|TRBJ1-3|TRBV5-6
TGTGCCAGCAGCACTAGGACAGGGTTAAACACCATATATTTT
CASSTRTGLNTIYF
>.|TRBD1|TRBJ1-2|TRBV12-3/TRBV12-4
TGTGCCAGCAACTTCGGGACAGGGACTGGCTACACCTTC
CASNFGTGTGYTF
>.|.|TRBJ1-1|TRBV28
TGTGCCAGCAGCCCTCCCGATGAGAGGGAATACACTGAAGCTTTCTTT
CASSPPDEREYTEAFF
>.|TRBD1|TRBJ1-2|TRBV6-1
TGTGCCAGCAGTGAGGAGGGGGCCGGCTATGGCTACACCTTC
CASSEEGAGYGYTF
>.|TRBD1|TRBJ1-1|TRBV6-1
TGTGCCAGCAGTGAAGGGACAGGGGGCACTGAAGCTTTCTTT
CASSEGTGGTEAFF
>.|TRBD1|TRBJ1-1|TRBV28
TGTGCCAGCAGATGGGACAGGAGTATGAACACTGAAGCTTTCTTT
CASRWDRSMNTEAFF
>.|.|TRBJ1-2|TRBV5-1
TGCGCCAGCAGCGGAGGGGAGGGCTACACCTTC
CASSGGEGYTF
>.|.|TRBJ2-5|TRBV6-5
TGTGCCAGCAGTTACCGAGAGGCGAAGACCCAGTACTTC
CASSYREAKTQYF
>few|TRBD2|TRBJ2-4|TRBV7-2
TGTGCCAGCAGCTTAGGTCCTAGCGGGAGCGAAAACATTCAGTACTTC
CASSLGPSGSENIQYF
>few|TRBD1|TRBJ1-2|TRBV6-1
TGTGCCAGCAGTGAAACGACAGGGGTGGGAGGCTACACCTTC
CASSETTGVGGYTF
>.|.|TRBJ1-1|TRBV2
TGTGCCAGCAGGAGATGGAGGGAGAACACTGAAGCTTTCTTT
CASRRWRENTEAFF
>.|.|TRBJ1-1|TRBV3-1/TRBV3-2
TGTGCCAGCAGCCAGGGAGGGAACACTGAAGCTTTCTTT
CASSQGGNTEAFF
>.|TRBD1|TRBJ1-4|TRBV15
TGTGCCACCAGCAGAGATCTCCGGGACAGAAGTGATGAAAAACTGTTTTTT
CATSRDLRDRSDEKLFF
>.|TRBD1|TRBJ2-3|TRBV6-2/TRBV6-3
TGTGCCAGCAGTTTCCGCATTTCTGACAGGGTAGGCACAGATACGCAGTATTTT
CASSFRISDRVGTDTQYF
>.|.|TRBJ1-4|TRBV28
TGTGCCAGCAGTTACAACAGGGTGGATAATGAAAAACTGTTTTTT
CASSYNRVDNEKLFF